Presented here are 16 T cell receptor beta chains from one specimen sequenced in a study of early T cells in non-severe SARS-CoV-2 infection. TCRdb passed the 5' RACE reads through MiXCR, listing each CDR3 protein once. The table lists more than 50,000 distinct CDR3 sequences, roughly 12% of them singletons. The sample consisted of whole blood. These receptors all come from an adult who was a healthcare worker with PCR-confirmed SARS-CoV-2 infection or an uninfected control (not recorded which).

The rearrangement links TRBV10-3 to TRBJ2-3; 13 bases are shared with TRBD2. This CDR3 has 16 residues. Germline V gene data show CDR1 as ENHRY and CDR2 as SYGVKD. The junction had 4 bases not matched to a gene; V was cut back by 3 bases and J by 4 bases. CDR3 protein: CAISDGLAGVADTQYF. Here the CDR3 DNA reads TGTGCCATCAGTGATGGACTAGCGGGAGTCGCAGATACGCAGTATTTT.

This clonotype occurred many times. V and J are TRBV3-1 and TRBJ1-1; D gene ambiguous. This CDR3 contains 14 residues. Deletions cut 3 bases from V and 7 bases from J, with 15 bases between. Germline CDR1 and CDR2: LGHDT and YNNKEL (reference sequence). CDR3 amino acids: CASSQVWGFGEAFF. The CDR3 DNA reads TGTGCCAGCAGCCAGGTTTGGGGTTTTGGTGAAGCTTTCTTT.

This clonotype was picked up a small number of times. V usage is TRBV11-2 and J usage is TRBJ1-1; TRBD1 matches at 8 bases. Trimming cost V 3 bases and J 0 bases; bases outside gene matches: 9. There are 17 residues in the CDR3. Germline loops: CDR1 SGHAT, CDR2 FQNNGV. CDR3 in DNA: TGTGCCAGCAGCTTTCGACAGGGGAGGCTCCTGAACACTGAAGCTTTCTTT. It codes for CASSFRQGRLLNTEAFF.

This clonotype appeared a few times. The rearrangement links TRBV12-3 or TRBV12-4 to TRBJ2-2; 11 bases fit TRBD2. Trimming cost V 5 bases and J 4 bases; bases outside gene matches: 6. The CDR3 length is 16 residues. The CDR3 region is CASSPIAGGRTGELFF. CDR3 DNA: TGTGCCAGCAGTCCTATAGCGGGGGGGCGCACCGGGGAGCTGTTTTTT.

This clonotype was found a few times. This chain uses TRBV7-6 with TRBJ2-2; TRBD1 matches 7 bases. In germline, CDR1 is SGHVS, CDR2 FNYEAQ. The CDR3 contains 15 residues. With V trimmed by 2 bases and J by 5 bases, 5 bases remained unmatched. The CDR3 sequence is CASSLLGGRTGELFF. The CDR3 region has the DNA TGTGCCAGCAGCTTACTAGGGGGCCGAACCGGGGAGCTGTTTTTT.

The sample holds many counts of this clonotype. The genes are TRBV24-1 and TRBJ2-7; D unresolved. Trimming removed 9 bases at V and 0 bases at J, with 17 bases between. The CDR3 spans 15 residues. Germline V gene sequence: CDR1 KGHDR, CDR2 SFDVKD. DNA for the CDR3: TGTGCCACCTTTCACCCCGCAGCGAGCTCCTACGAGCAGTACTTC. Translated: CATFHPAASSYEQYF.

The rearrangement uses TRBV11-3 and TRBJ2-7; D not certain. The V end was cut by 3 bases, the J end by 6 bases, with 12 bases between. The CDR3 runs to 13 residues. CDR1 is SGHNT, CDR2 YENEEA, per germline. This CDR3 reads CASSFVPFGEQYF. The CDR3 DNA is TGTGCCAGCAGCTTTGTGCCCTTTGGCGAGCAGTACTTC.

This clonotype was recorded many times. The V gene is TRBV5-6, the J gene TRBJ2-5; tentative D call: TRBD2 (6 bases). The CDR3 spans 16 residues. Trimming stripped 0 bases from V and 2 bases from J, with 14 bases between. CDR1 and CDR2 from the germline V gene are SGHDT and YYEEEE. CDR3 loop: CASSLAGGGGQETQYF. The CDR3 nucleotides are TGTGCCAGCAGCTTGGCCGGGGGTGGTGGTCAAGAGACCCAGTACTTC.

In the case of this clonotype: This may come from a read error, since a much larger clone is one base off. The chain employs TRBV10-1 and TRBJ2-1, with TRBD2 identical over 7 bases. This CDR3 is built from 15 residues. The germline V gene has CDR1 WNHNN and CDR2 SYGVQD (reference sequence). The ends lost 5 bases at V and 8 bases at J; junction bases unmatched: 12. CDR3 sequence reads: CASSNTSVYDHEQFF. CDR3 coding DNA: TGCGCCAGCAGTAACACTAGCGTATATGACCATGAGCAGTTCTTC.

V usage is TRBV4-1 and J usage is TRBJ2-3; D is perhaps TRBD2 (6 bases). Per the germline V gene, CDR1 is MGHRA and CDR2 is YSYEKL. The CDR3 loop spans 15 amino acids. V gave up 1 base and J gave up 6 bases, with 14 bases separating them. The CDR3 is CASSQGLSGEDTQYF. CDR3 nucleotide sequence: TGCGCCAGCAGCCAAGGACTCTCGGGAGAGGATACGCAGTATTTT.

J is TRBJ2-5 and V is TRBV15; D unresolved. The CDR3 runs 12 residues. The germline gives CDR1 LNHNV, CDR2 YYDKDF (reference sequence). V gave up 2 bases and J gave up 4 bases, with 5 bases separating them. The CDR3 bases are TGTGCCACCAGCAGACCCACAGAGACCCAGTACTTC. Translation gives CATSRPTETQYF.

This chain uses TRBV7-8 with TRBJ2-3; the D gene is possibly TRBD2 (6 bases). V was trimmed by 4 bases and J by 4 bases, leaving 18 bases between them. Per germline, CDR1 SGHVS and CDR2 FQNEAQ. The CDR3 covers 16 residues. The CDR3 loop is CASSSRLGRTSDTQYF. In DNA, the CDR3 is TGTGCCAGCAGCTCTCGACTAGGTCGGACATCAGATACGCAGTATTTT.

At least ten counts were recorded for this clonotype. CDR3 in amino acids: CASSPGTGYNYGYTF. The CDR3 DNA follows: TGTGCCAGCAGTCCCGGGACAGGATATAACTATGGCTACACCTTC. The chain is built from TRBV6-6 and TRBJ1-2; 8 bases agree with TRBD1. Germline trimming cut 5 bases from V and 1 base from J; bases unmatched to any gene: 6. This CDR3 has 15 residues. From germline, CDR1 is MNHNY and CDR2 SVGAGI (reference sequence).

The chain joins TRBV19 to TRBJ2-1; TRBD1 or TRBD2 may be the D gene (5 bases each). This CDR3 comprises 12 residues. Trimming cost V 7 bases and J 7 bases, with 11 bases left between them. Germline V gives CDR1 LNHDA, CDR2 SQIVND (reference sequence). The CDR3, as DNA: TGTGCCAGTATGGGGGAGTGGAATGAGCAGTTCTTC. This sequence encodes CASMGEWNEQFF.

This clonotype has more than one count but fewer than ten. V usage is TRBV7-3 and J usage is TRBJ2-2, with 7 positions matching TRBD1. The junction had 10 bases not matched to a gene; V was cut back by 2 bases and J by 7 bases. CDR3 size: 16 residues. Germline V gene sequence: CDR1 SGHTA, CDR2 FQGTGA. The CDR3 sequence: CASSLGSGQNGGELFF. CDR3 coding DNA: TGTGCCAGCAGCTTAGGGTCGGGACAGAACGGCGGGGAGCTGTTTTTT.

The chain is built from TRBV12-3 or TRBV12-4 and TRBJ1-1, with no clear D. Trimming cost V 1 base and J 9 bases, with 9 bases left between them. This CDR3 is built from 12 residues. In DNA form, the CDR3 reads TGTGCCAGCAGTTTAGGCGGAATAAAAGCTTTCTTT. Translated, it gives CASSLGGIKAFF.